Given below is one TCR beta chain in context. Its cognate antigen is unknown. This sample is part of a study of blood T cells in healthy people across ages. Findings and caveats of the study: Getting older went along with TCR beta diversity per million T cells dropping roughly linearly.

Together with a sample-barcoded 5' primer, a J-beta primer mix was included in a second PCR lasting about 7 to 11 cycles. TCRdb recomputed calls from the 5' RACE reads with MiXCR, one row per CDR3 protein. The data show hundreds of thousands of distinct CDR3 sequences, 56% seen once. Each of the donors had roughly 10 milliliters of peripheral blood drawn into EDTA-treated Vacutainer tubes. Germline V lookup: CDR1 SGDLS, CDR2 YYNGEE. The CDR3 length is 15 residues. The ends were cut back, 4 bases at V and 0 bases at J, with 12 bases in the middle. The sequencing sample was made of blood. The V and J genes are TRBV9 and TRBJ2-3; the D gene could be TRBD1 or TRBD2 (6 bases each). The clonotype comes from a man in his forties in good health. The CDR3 spells CASSTQGGSTDTQYF. The DNA for the CDR3 is TGTGCCAGCAGCACCCAAGGGGGGAGCACAGATACGCAGTATTTT.